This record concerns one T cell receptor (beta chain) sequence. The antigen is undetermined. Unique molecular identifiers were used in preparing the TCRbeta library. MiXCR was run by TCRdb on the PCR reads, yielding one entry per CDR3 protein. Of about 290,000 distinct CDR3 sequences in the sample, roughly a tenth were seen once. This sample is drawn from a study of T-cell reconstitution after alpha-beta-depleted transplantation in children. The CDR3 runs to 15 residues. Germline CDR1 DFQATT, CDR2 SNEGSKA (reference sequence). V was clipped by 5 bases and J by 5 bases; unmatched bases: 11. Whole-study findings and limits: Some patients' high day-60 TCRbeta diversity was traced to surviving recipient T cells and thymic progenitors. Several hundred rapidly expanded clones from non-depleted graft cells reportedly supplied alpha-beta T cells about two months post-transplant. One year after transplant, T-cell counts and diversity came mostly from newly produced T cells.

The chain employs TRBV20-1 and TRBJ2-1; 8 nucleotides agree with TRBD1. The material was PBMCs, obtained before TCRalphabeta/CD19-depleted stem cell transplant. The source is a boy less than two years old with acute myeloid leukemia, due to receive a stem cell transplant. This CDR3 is CSAPRGRQGHNEQFF. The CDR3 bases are TGCAGTGCTCCCCGCGGCAGACAGGGGCACAATGAGCAGTTCTTC.